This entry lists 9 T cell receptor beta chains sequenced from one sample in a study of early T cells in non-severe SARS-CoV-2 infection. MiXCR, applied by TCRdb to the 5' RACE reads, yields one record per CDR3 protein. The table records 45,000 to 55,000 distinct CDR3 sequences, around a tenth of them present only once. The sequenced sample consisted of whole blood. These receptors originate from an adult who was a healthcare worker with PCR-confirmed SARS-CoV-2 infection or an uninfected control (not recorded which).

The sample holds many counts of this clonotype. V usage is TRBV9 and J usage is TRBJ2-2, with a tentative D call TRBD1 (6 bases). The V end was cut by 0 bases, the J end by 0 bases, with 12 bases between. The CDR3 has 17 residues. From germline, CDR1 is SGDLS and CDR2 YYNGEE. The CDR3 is CASSVGSRTANTGELFF. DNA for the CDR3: TGTGCCAGCAGCGTAGGGTCCAGGACAGCGAACACCGGGGAGCTGTTTTTT.

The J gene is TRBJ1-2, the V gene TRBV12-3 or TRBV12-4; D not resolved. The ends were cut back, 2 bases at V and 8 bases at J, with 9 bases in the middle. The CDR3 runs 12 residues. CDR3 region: CASSLLRTGYTF. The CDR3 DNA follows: TGTGCCAGCAGTTTATTGAGAACAGGCTACACCTTC.

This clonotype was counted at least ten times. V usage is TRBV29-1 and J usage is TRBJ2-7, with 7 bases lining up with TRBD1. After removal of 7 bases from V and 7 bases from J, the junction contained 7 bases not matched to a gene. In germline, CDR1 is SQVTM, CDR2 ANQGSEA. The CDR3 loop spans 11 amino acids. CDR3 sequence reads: CSGGQLGEQYF. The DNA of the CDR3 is TGCAGCGGGGGACAGCTCGGGGAGCAGTACTTC.

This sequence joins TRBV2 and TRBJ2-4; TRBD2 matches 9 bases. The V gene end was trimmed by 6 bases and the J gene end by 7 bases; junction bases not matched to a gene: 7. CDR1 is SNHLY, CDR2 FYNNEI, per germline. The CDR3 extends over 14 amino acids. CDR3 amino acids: CASRPGTSMNIQYF. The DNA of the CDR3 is TGTGCCAGCAGACCCGGGACTAGCATGAACATTCAGTACTTC.

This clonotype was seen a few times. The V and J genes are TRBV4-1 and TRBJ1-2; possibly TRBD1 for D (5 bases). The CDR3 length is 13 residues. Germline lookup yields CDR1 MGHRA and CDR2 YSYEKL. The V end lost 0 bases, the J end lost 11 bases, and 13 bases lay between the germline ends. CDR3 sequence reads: CASSQDDGREYTF. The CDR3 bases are TGCGCCAGCAGCCAAGATGACGGCAGGGAGTACACCTTC.

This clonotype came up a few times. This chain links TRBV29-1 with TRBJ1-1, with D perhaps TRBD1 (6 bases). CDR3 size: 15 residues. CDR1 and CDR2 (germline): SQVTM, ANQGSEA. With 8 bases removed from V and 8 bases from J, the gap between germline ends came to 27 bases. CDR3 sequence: CSLSTGGPGGVEAFF. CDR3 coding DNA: TGCAGCCTTAGTACGGGGGGCCCTGGCGGGGTCGAAGCTTTCTTT.

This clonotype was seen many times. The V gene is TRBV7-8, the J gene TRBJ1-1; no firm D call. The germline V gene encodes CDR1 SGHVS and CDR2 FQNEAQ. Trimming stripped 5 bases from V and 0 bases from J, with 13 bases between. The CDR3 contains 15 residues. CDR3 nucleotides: TGTGCCAGCAGCACAGACCTGGCCTTGAACACTGAAGCTTTCTTT. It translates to CASSTDLALNTEAFF.

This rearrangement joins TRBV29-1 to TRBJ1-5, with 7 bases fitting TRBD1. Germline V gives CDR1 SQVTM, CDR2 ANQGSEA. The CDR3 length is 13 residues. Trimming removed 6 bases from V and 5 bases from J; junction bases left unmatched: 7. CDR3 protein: CSVTQGVHQPQHF. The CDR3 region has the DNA TGCAGCGTGACCCAGGGGGTTCATCAGCCCCAGCATTTT.

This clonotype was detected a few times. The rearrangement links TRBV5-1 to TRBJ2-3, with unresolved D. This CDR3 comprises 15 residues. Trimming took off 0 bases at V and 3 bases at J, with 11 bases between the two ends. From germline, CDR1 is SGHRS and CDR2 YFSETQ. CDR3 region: CASSLGPLATDTQYF. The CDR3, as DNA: TGCGCCAGCAGCTTGGGCCCCCTGGCGACAGATACGCAGTATTTT.